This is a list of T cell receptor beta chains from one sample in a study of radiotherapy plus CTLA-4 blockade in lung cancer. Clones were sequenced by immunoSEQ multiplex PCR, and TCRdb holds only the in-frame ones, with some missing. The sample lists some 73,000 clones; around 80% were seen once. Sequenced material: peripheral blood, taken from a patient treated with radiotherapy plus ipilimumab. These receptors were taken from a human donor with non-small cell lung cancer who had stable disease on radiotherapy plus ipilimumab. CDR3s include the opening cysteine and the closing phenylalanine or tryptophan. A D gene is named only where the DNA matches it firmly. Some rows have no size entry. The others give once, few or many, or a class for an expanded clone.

CDR3nt: TGTGCCAGTAGTGAACGACAGGGCTCCTACGAGCAGTACTTC
CDR3aa: CASSERQGSYEQYF
j_gene: TRBJ2-7
v_gene: TRBV19
abundance: .
d_gene: TRBD1

CDR3nt: TGTGCCAGCAGTGAGTATCATCTGGGGTACGAGAACGAGCAGTACTTC
CDR3aa: CASSEYHLGYENEQYF
j_gene: TRBJ2-7
v_gene: TRBV6-1
abundance: .
d_gene: .

CDR3nt: TGTGCCAGCAGCCAAGATCCTAGCGGGAGGGCAACTGATACGCAGTATTTT
CDR3aa: CASSQDPSGRATDTQYF
j_gene: TRBJ2-3
v_gene: TRBV4-2
abundance: .
d_gene: TRBD2

CDR3nt: TGCGCCAGCAGTACAGACACGGGAACTGAAGCTTTCTTT
CDR3aa: CASSTDTGTEAFF
j_gene: TRBJ1-1
v_gene: TRBV5-1
abundance: .
d_gene: .

CDR3nt: TGTGCCAGTAGTATCCAGCACAGGGGTTCGGGCAATCAGCCCCAGCATTTT
CDR3aa: CASSIQHRGSGNQPQHF
j_gene: TRBJ1-5
v_gene: TRBV19
abundance: .
d_gene: TRBD1

CDR3nt: TGTGCCAGCAGAACCGACAGAACCTACGAGCAGTACTTC
CDR3aa: CASRTDRTYEQYF
j_gene: TRBJ2-7
v_gene: TRBV2
abundance: .
d_gene: .

CDR3nt: TGCGCCAGCAGCCTCAAAGTAGCGGGGGGACAAGAGACCCAGTACTTC
CDR3aa: CASSLKVAGGQETQYF
j_gene: TRBJ2-5
v_gene: TRBV5-1
abundance: .
d_gene: TRBD2

CDR3nt: TGTGCCAGCAGTAGGCAGGGGATAGGCTTTGGAAACACCATATATTTT
CDR3aa: CASSRQGIGFGNTIYF
j_gene: TRBJ1-3
v_gene: TRBV28
abundance: .
d_gene: .

CDR3nt: TGTGCCAGCAGTTATCCCTCTAGCGGAAGCTCCTACGAGCAGTACTTC
CDR3aa: CASSYPSSGSSYEQYF
j_gene: TRBJ2-7
v_gene: TRBV6-5
abundance: .
d_gene: TRBD2

CDR3nt: TGTGCCAGCAGCCGGACAGGGGTTGGTCAGCCCCAGCATTTT
CDR3aa: CASSRTGVGQPQHF
j_gene: TRBJ1-5
v_gene: TRBV7-9
abundance: .
d_gene: TRBD1

CDR3nt: TGTGCCAGCTCACACGGACAGCCGTACGAGCAGTACTTC
CDR3aa: CASSHGQPYEQYF
j_gene: TRBJ2-7
v_gene: TRBV18
abundance: few
d_gene: .

CDR3nt: TGCGCCAGCAGGTTCAGCCGTAGCGGGATGAGGACAGATACGCAGTATTTT
CDR3aa: CASRFSRSGMRTDTQYF
j_gene: TRBJ2-3
v_gene: TRBV5-1
abundance: .
d_gene: TRBD2

CDR3nt: TGTGCCAGCAGTGAAGTTGGGACAGGGGTTACCGGGGAGCTGTTTTTT
CDR3aa: CASSEVGTGVTGELFF
j_gene: TRBJ2-2
v_gene: TRBV2
abundance: once
d_gene: TRBD1

CDR3nt: TGTGCCAGCAGCCCTAGCGGGGGGGCTTTAGAGACCCAGTACTTC
CDR3aa: CASSPSGGALETQYF
j_gene: TRBJ2-5
v_gene: TRBV5-4
abundance: .
d_gene: TRBD2

CDR3nt: TGTGCCAGCAGAATACCGACAGCATTGAACACTGAAGCTTTCTTT
CDR3aa: CASRIPTALNTEAFF
j_gene: TRBJ1-1
v_gene: TRBV28
abundance: .
d_gene: .

CDR3nt: TGTGCCAGCAGTCAGGAGGAGACCCAGTACTTC
CDR3aa: CASSQEETQYF
j_gene: TRBJ2-5
v_gene: TRBV7-9
abundance: .
d_gene: .

CDR3nt: TGTGCCAGCAGCGTTTACAGGAACACTGAAGCTTTCTTT
CDR3aa: CASSVYRNTEAFF
j_gene: TRBJ1-1
v_gene: TRBV7-2
abundance: once
d_gene: .

CDR3nt: TGTGCCAGCAGCCCGGCCCGGGGGGCAATCACTGAAGCTTTCTTT
CDR3aa: CASSPARGAITEAFF
j_gene: TRBJ1-1
v_gene: TRBV5-4
abundance: .
d_gene: .

CDR3nt: TGCGCCAGCAGCCAAGAGGGGACAGGGAGAAGGCATTTT
CDR3aa: CASSQEGTGRRHF
j_gene: TRBJ1-5
v_gene: TRBV4-1
abundance: .
d_gene: TRBD1

CDR3nt: TGTGCCAGCAGTGAGTACTCACGCCCCTACAATGAGCAGTTCTTC
CDR3aa: CASSEYSRPYNEQFF
j_gene: TRBJ2-1
v_gene: TRBV27
abundance: .
d_gene: .

CDR3nt: TGTGCCAGCAGTGACAGGACCCCCTACAATGAGCAGTTCTTC
CDR3aa: CASSDRTPYNEQFF
j_gene: TRBJ2-1
v_gene: TRBV6-1
abundance: .
d_gene: .

CDR3nt: TGTGCCAGCAGCTTGACTCCGTTGGACGTCAGCTCCTACGAGCAGTACTTC
CDR3aa: CASSLTPLDVSSYEQYF
j_gene: TRBJ2-7
v_gene: TRBV5-5
abundance: .
d_gene: .

CDR3nt: TGTGCCAGCAGCCAAGTGGCAGGGAGGACTGAAGCTTTCTTT
CDR3aa: CASSQVAGRTEAFF
j_gene: TRBJ1-1
v_gene: TRBV14
abundance: .
d_gene: .

CDR3nt: TGTGCCAGCAGCTCCTACAGGGTTTCCTACAATGAGCAGTTCTTC
CDR3aa: CASSSYRVSYNEQFF
j_gene: TRBJ2-1
v_gene: TRBV5-4
abundance: .
d_gene: .

CDR3nt: TGTGCCAGTAGTCATGCGGGGTCCGTCAAAAGGGGTCAGCCCCAGCATTTT
CDR3aa: CASSHAGSVKRGQPQHF
j_gene: TRBJ1-5
v_gene: TRBV19
abundance: .
d_gene: .

CDR3nt: TGTGCCTCGTCCAGCGGGGGTTACAATGAGCAGTTCTTC
CDR3aa: CASSSGGYNEQFF
j_gene: TRBJ2-1
v_gene: TRBV7-3
abundance: .
d_gene: TRBD2

CDR3nt: TGTGCCAGCAGCTTGTCCCCGGAGCCTGGAAACACCATATATTTT
CDR3aa: CASSLSPEPGNTIYF
j_gene: TRBJ1-3
v_gene: TRBV5-6
abundance: .
d_gene: .

CDR3nt: TGCGCCAGCAGCCCAACAGGGAACAATCAGCCCCAGCATTTT
CDR3aa: CASSPTGNNQPQHF
j_gene: TRBJ1-5
v_gene: TRBV5-1
abundance: .
d_gene: .

CDR3nt: TGTGCCAGCAGCTTAACCGGCGTAGCCTCTGGAAACACCATATATTTT
CDR3aa: CASSLTGVASGNTIYF
j_gene: TRBJ1-3
v_gene: TRBV7-9
abundance: .
d_gene: .

CDR3nt: TGTGCCAGCAGCTGGACAGGGAGGGGGAATAATTCACCCCTCCACTTT
CDR3aa: CASSWTGRGNNSPLHF
j_gene: TRBJ1-6
v_gene: TRBV14
abundance: .
d_gene: TRBD1

CDR3nt: TGTGCCAGCAGTGGCGGAAGAACTAATGAAAAACTGTTTTTT
CDR3aa: CASSGGRTNEKLFF
j_gene: TRBJ1-4
v_gene: TRBV2
abundance: .
d_gene: .

CDR3nt: TGTGCTACAACGGACAGGGATGTTATTCAGCCCCAGCATTTT
CDR3aa: CATTDRDVIQPQHF
j_gene: TRBJ1-5
v_gene: TRBV7-9
abundance: .
d_gene: TRBD1

CDR3nt: TGTGCCAGCATCATGACAGGGGGCATTGCAGATACGCAGTATTTT
CDR3aa: CASIMTGGIADTQYF
j_gene: TRBJ2-3
v_gene: TRBV6-5
abundance: .
d_gene: TRBD1

CDR3nt: TGTGCCAGCAGCCTTACCCCAGGGCTCACTGAAGCTTTCTTT
CDR3aa: CASSLTPGLTEAFF
j_gene: TRBJ1-1
v_gene: TRBV11-2
abundance: once
d_gene: .

CDR3nt: TGTGCCAGTAGTATTTCAGGGAGCGGCTACACCTTC
CDR3aa: CASSISGSGYTF
j_gene: TRBJ1-2
v_gene: TRBV19
abundance: .
d_gene: .

CDR3nt: TGTGCCAGCTCCCTCCCGGGAGTCGGCGAGACCCAGTACTTC
CDR3aa: CASSLPGVGETQYF
j_gene: TRBJ2-5
v_gene: TRBV18
abundance: .
d_gene: .

CDR3nt: TGTGCCAGCAGCTTGGAAGATCTGGACGAGCAGTACTTC
CDR3aa: CASSLEDLDEQYF
j_gene: TRBJ2-7
v_gene: TRBV7-6
abundance: .
d_gene: .

CDR3nt: TGTGCCAGCAATGCAGGGAGGGGTTTCGGAGCTTTCTTT
CDR3aa: CASNAGRGFGAFF
j_gene: TRBJ1-1
v_gene: TRBV6-1
abundance: once
d_gene: .

CDR3nt: TGCGCCAGCAGCTTGGATGAGCGGGATTACAATGAGCAGTTCTTC
CDR3aa: CASSLDERDYNEQFF
j_gene: TRBJ2-1
v_gene: TRBV5-1
abundance: .
d_gene: TRBD2

CDR3nt: TGCGCCAGCACCGGCCTTAGAAGCGGGGGGTGCGAGCAGTACTTC
CDR3aa: CASTGLRSGGCEQYF
j_gene: TRBJ2-7
v_gene: TRBV10-1
abundance: .
d_gene: TRBD2

CDR3nt: TGTGCCAGTACCCTATCGGGAGGGAGCGCTGCCTACGAGCAGTACTTC
CDR3aa: CASTLSGGSAAYEQYF
j_gene: TRBJ2-7
v_gene: TRBV19
abundance: few
d_gene: TRBD2

CDR3nt: TGTGCCAGCAAGGCGGGGGACACAGATACGCAGTATTTT
CDR3aa: CASKAGDTDTQYF
j_gene: TRBJ2-3
v_gene: TRBV2
abundance: .
d_gene: TRBD2

CDR3nt: TGTGCCAGCAGTGACTGTACAGGGACGACCAACCGGGATGAAAATAATTCACCCCTCCACTTT
CDR3aa: CASSDCTGTTNRDENNSPLHF
j_gene: TRBJ1-6
v_gene: TRBV6-4
abundance: .
d_gene: .